Listed below are T cell receptor beta chains from one sample, sequenced in a study of blood T cell repertoires in COVID-19. Sequenced by immunoSEQ multiplex PCR; TCRdb stores in-frame clones only, minus some. Of 250,000 to 300,000 clones listed, roughly 80% are singletons. Material for sequencing was PBMCs or T cells enriched from blood (not recorded which). The receptors stem from a man in his forties who had been exposed to COVID-19. Each CDR3 is given with its conserved first and last residue. The order of the fields is clone size, V gene, D gene, J gene, CDR3 DNA, CDR3 protein. The D gene is left open where the match is weak. A row's size may be missing; if present it is once, few, many or a size class.

size: NA; V: TRBV9; D: TRBD2; J: TRBJ2-1; DNA: TGTGCCAGCAGCGTAGATGGGACTAGGCGTCTTGAGCAGTTCTTC; CDR3: CASSVDGTRRLEQFF
size: NA; V: TRBV7-8; D: TRBD1; J: TRBJ2-6; DNA: TGTGCCAGCAGCCGTGGGACAGGGAGACCTTTGACTTTC; CDR3: CASSRGTGRPLTF
size: few; V: TRBV7-7; D: NA; J: TRBJ2-7; DNA: TGTGCTAGCAGCTTAGAGGCGGGCGGCGGCTACGAGCAGTACTTC; CDR3: CASSLEAGGGYEQYF
size: NA; V: TRBV19; D: NA; J: TRBJ2-7; DNA: TGTGCCAGTAGTATGAGGAGCGGATACGAGCAGTACTTC; CDR3: CASSMRSGYEQYF
size: NA; V: TRBV3-1/TRBV3-2; D: TRBD2; J: TRBJ2-4; DNA: TGTGCCAGCAGCGAGACGGGGGGAGGGAACATTCAGTACTTC; CDR3: CASSETGGGNIQYF
size: once; V: TRBV7-2; D: NA; J: TRBJ2-7; DNA: TGTGCCAGCAGCTTAGCTAGGACACCCTACGAGCAGTACTTC; CDR3: CASSLARTPYEQYF
size: NA; V: TRBV3-1/TRBV3-2; D: TRBD2; J: TRBJ2-3; DNA: TGTGCCAGCAGCCAAGCCCTAGCGGGAGGGGCGGATACGCAGTATTTT; CDR3: CASSQALAGGADTQYF
size: NA; V: TRBV7-2; D: NA; J: TRBJ2-1; DNA: TGTGCCAGCAGCCCCTCGAGGGCCTACAATGAGCAGTTCTTC; CDR3: CASSPSRAYNEQFF
size: NA; V: TRBV7-2; D: TRBD1; J: TRBJ1-2; DNA: TGTGCCAGCAGCCCTCGACAGGGCCGTTCGGGCTACACCTTC; CDR3: CASSPRQGRSGYTF
size: NA; V: TRBV7-9; D: NA; J: TRBJ2-7; DNA: TGTGCCAGCAGCTTAGCGTCGATTGTAGCCTACGAGCAGTACTTC; CDR3: CASSLASIVAYEQYF
size: NA; V: TRBV5-6; D: NA; J: TRBJ2-7; DNA: TGTGCCAGCAGCTTGTTTCCGGGGGTCTACGAGCAGTACTTC; CDR3: CASSLFPGVYEQYF
size: NA; V: TRBV2; D: NA; J: TRBJ2-6; DNA: TGTGCCAGCAGTGAGCGATCTGGGGCCAACGTCCTGACTTTC; CDR3: CASSERSGANVLTF
size: NA; V: TRBV11-1; D: NA; J: TRBJ1-2; DNA: TGTGCCAGCAGCCAAGACCCACAGCTATCCTATGGCTACACCTTC; CDR3: CASSQDPQLSYGYTF
size: NA; V: TRBV19; D: NA; J: TRBJ1-5; DNA: TGTGCCAGTAGTGGAGGGTTTGGCAATCAGCCCCAGCATTTT; CDR3: CASSGGFGNQPQHF
size: NA; V: TRBV5-1; D: NA; J: TRBJ2-1; DNA: TGCGCCAGCAGCTTGGCCTCCTTCGGCGGATTCAATGAGCAGTTCTTC; CDR3: CASSLASFGGFNEQFF
size: NA; V: TRBV5-6; D: NA; J: TRBJ2-3; DNA: TGTGCCAGCAGCTTGGTAACAGATACAGATACGCAGTATTTT; CDR3: CASSLVTDTDTQYF
size: NA; V: TRBV10-1; D: NA; J: TRBJ1-3; DNA: TGCGCCAGCGGCGGAGGGGTCGGGGACTCTGGAAACACCATATATTTT; CDR3: CASGGGVGDSGNTIYF
size: NA; V: TRBV7-9; D: NA; J: TRBJ2-1; DNA: TGTGCCAGCAGCTGGGCCTCTATGTACAATGAGCAGTTCTTC; CDR3: CASSWASMYNEQFF
size: NA; V: TRBV19; D: NA; J: TRBJ1-5; DNA: TGTGCCAGTAGTCTAAAAGATAGCAATCAGCCCCAGCATTTT; CDR3: CASSLKDSNQPQHF
size: many; V: TRBV6-5; D: TRBD2; J: TRBJ2-7; DNA: TGTGCCACCCGGACTAGCGGGCCCGAGCAGTACTTC; CDR3: CATRTSGPEQYF
size: NA; V: TRBV30; D: NA; J: TRBJ1-6; DNA: TGTGCCTGGAGACTTCGTGGTACCCACTATAATTCACCCCTCCACTTT; CDR3: CAWRLRGTHYNSPLHF
size: NA; V: TRBV3-1/TRBV3-2; D: TRBD2; J: TRBJ2-1; DNA: TGTGCCAGCAGCCAAGGGGGACTAGCGGGAGTATCGGGAAATGAGCAGTTCTTC; CDR3: CASSQGGLAGVSGNEQFF
size: many; V: TRBV11-2; D: TRBD2; J: TRBJ2-1; DNA: TGTGCCAGCAGCTTAGCTAGCGGGAGTTTGGATGAGCAGTTCTTC; CDR3: CASSLASGSLDEQFF
size: NA; V: TRBV6-6; D: NA; J: TRBJ2-3; DNA: TGTGCCAGCAGTTACTCTACCGGGGATACGCAGTATTTT; CDR3: CASSYSTGDTQYF
size: NA; V: TRBV18; D: TRBD2; J: TRBJ2-3; DNA: TGTGCCAGCTCACCACGGCTAGCGGGAAGGGATACGCAGTATTTT; CDR3: CASSPRLAGRDTQYF
size: NA; V: TRBV30; D: NA; J: TRBJ2-7; DNA: TGTGCCTGGAGTACAGGGCACGAGCAGTACTTC; CDR3: CAWSTGHEQYF
size: NA; V: TRBV11-3; D: TRBD1; J: TRBJ1-1; DNA: TGTGCCAGCAGCGTTGGGGCCGGGACAGGGGGCACTGAAGCTTTCTTT; CDR3: CASSVGAGTGGTEAFF
size: NA; V: TRBV2; D: TRBD1; J: TRBJ1-2; DNA: TGTGCCAGCAGACAGGGGCGAAACTCTTATGGCTACACCTTC; CDR3: CASRQGRNSYGYTF
size: NA; V: TRBV11-2; D: NA; J: TRBJ2-7; DNA: TGTGCCAGCAGCCCCCCGAGAGTTTACGCCTCCTACGAGCAGTACTTC; CDR3: CASSPPRVYASYEQYF
size: NA; V: TRBV14; D: TRBD1; J: TRBJ1-1; DNA: TGTGCCAGCGGACGACAGGGCATACAGAACACTGAAGCTTTCTTT; CDR3: CASGRQGIQNTEAFF
size: few; V: TRBV5-5; D: TRBD1; J: TRBJ2-2; DNA: TGTGCCAGCAGCGGTTGGGCAGGGGGAGCCGGGGAGCTGTTTTTT; CDR3: CASSGWAGGAGELFF
size: once; V: TRBV5-1; D: NA; J: TRBJ2-1; DNA: TGCGCCAGCAGCTTGACCCGGGTTTTATTTAGTGAGCAGTTCTTC; CDR3: CASSLTRVLFSEQFF
size: few; V: TRBV6-5; D: NA; J: TRBJ1-2; DNA: TGTGCCAGCACACGCGCCCAAGGGGCGGCTGGCTACACCTTC; CDR3: CASTRAQGAAGYTF
size: NA; V: TRBV5-4; D: NA; J: TRBJ2-1; DNA: TGTGCCAGCAGCTTGGAGACAGATATGGACTACAATGAGCAGTTCTTC; CDR3: CASSLETDMDYNEQFF
size: NA; V: TRBV3-1/TRBV3-2; D: NA; J: TRBJ2-3; DNA: TGTGCCAGCAGCCAGCACTACCGGGACTCTCAGCAGTATTTT; CDR3: CASSQHYRDSQQYF
size: NA; V: TRBV15; D: NA; J: TRBJ2-3; DNA: TGTGCCACCAGCAGGCGTCGTGGCACAGATACGCAGTATTTT; CDR3: CATSRRRGTDTQYF
size: once; V: TRBV5-8; D: NA; J: TRBJ1-5; DNA: TGTGCCAGCAGCTTAGGGGGGGCAAGTCAGCCCCAGCATTTT; CDR3: CASSLGGASQPQHF
size: NA; V: TRBV3-1/TRBV3-2; D: TRBD1; J: TRBJ1-5; DNA: TGTGCCAGCAGCCATGGACAGGGGGCACGACAGCCCCAGCATTTT; CDR3: CASSHGQGARQPQHF
size: NA; V: TRBV7-6; D: TRBD2; J: TRBJ2-1; DNA: TGTGCCAGCAGCGTCACTAGCGGGAGGTCCCCTCATGAGCAGTTCTTC; CDR3: CASSVTSGRSPHEQFF
size: NA; V: TRBV12-3/TRBV12-4; D: NA; J: TRBJ2-7; DNA: TGTGCCAGCAGTCGCAGGGGCTCCTACGAGCAGTACTTC; CDR3: CASSRRGSYEQYF
size: NA; V: TRBV21-1; D: NA; J: TRBJ2-1; DNA: TGTGCCAGCAGCGGGGGGAGGGGTAGAGCCAGCTCCTACAATGAGCAGTTCTTC; CDR3: CASSGGRGRASSYNEQFF
size: once; V: TRBV2; D: TRBD1; J: TRBJ1-3; DNA: TGTGCCAGCAGTCAACAGGGGGCTGGAAACACCATATATTTT; CDR3: CASSQQGAGNTIYF
size: NA; V: TRBV7-2; D: NA; J: TRBJ1-1; DNA: TGTGCCAGCAGCGACTTGTGGGGAGGGACTGAAGCTTTCTTT; CDR3: CASSDLWGGTEAFF
size: NA; V: TRBV5-1; D: TRBD1; J: TRBJ1-2; DNA: TGCGCCAGCAGCTTGCACCCCGGGACAGGGTATGGCTACACCTTC; CDR3: CASSLHPGTGYGYTF
size: once; V: TRBV7-9; D: TRBD2; J: TRBJ2-7; DNA: TGTGCCAGCAGCTTATCACTAGCGACCTACGAGCAGTACTTC; CDR3: CASSLSLATYEQYF
size: NA; V: TRBV7-9; D: TRBD1; J: TRBJ1-3; DNA: TGTGCCAGCATGGGGACAGGGCGGGCTGTCAACACCATATATTTT; CDR3: CASMGTGRAVNTIYF
size: NA; V: TRBV19; D: TRBD1; J: TRBJ1-3; DNA: TGTGCCAGTTGGACAGGGGACGTTGGAAACACCATATATTTT; CDR3: CASWTGDVGNTIYF
size: NA; V: TRBV5-1; D: TRBD1; J: TRBJ1-1; DNA: TGCGCCAGCAGCTTGGCAGGGGGCTGGACTGAAGCTTTCTTT; CDR3: CASSLAGGWTEAFF
size: once; V: TRBV7-6; D: NA; J: TRBJ2-2; DNA: TGTGCCAGCAGCCTGACTAGGTTCGGGGAGCTGTTTTTT; CDR3: CASSLTRFGELFF
size: NA; V: TRBV19; D: TRBD1; J: TRBJ1-6; DNA: TGTGCCAGTAAGGGACAGCTAAATTCACCCCTCCACTTT; CDR3: CASKGQLNSPLHF
size: many; V: TRBV7-8; D: TRBD1; J: TRBJ2-2; DNA: TGTGCCAGCAGCTTCACGGGACAGGGCGGCACCGGGGAGCTGTTTTTT; CDR3: CASSFTGQGGTGELFF
size: NA; V: TRBV7-9; D: NA; J: TRBJ2-4; DNA: TGTGCCAGCGCTCCTCCGGTGGTAGATAACATTCAGTACTTC; CDR3: CASAPPVVDNIQYF
size: few; V: TRBV5-1; D: NA; J: TRBJ2-7; DNA: TGCGCCAGCAGCTTGGCCGACAGGTATCCCTACGAGCAGTACTTC; CDR3: CASSLADRYPYEQYF
size: NA; V: TRBV1; D: NA; J: TRBJ2-1; DNA: TGCACCAGCAGCCCCTGCGCGGGGGGGATCTACAATGAGCAGTTCTTC; CDR3: CTSSPCAGGIYNEQFF
size: many; V: TRBV24-1; D: NA; J: TRBJ2-1; DNA: TGTGCCACCAGTGATTTGAGTGGGCAATACAATGAGCAGTTCTTC; CDR3: CATSDLSGQYNEQFF
size: NA; V: TRBV5-4; D: TRBD1; J: TRBJ2-5; DNA: TGTGCCAGCAGCTTGGCCGTCACAGGGGGCGCGGAGACCCAGTACTTC; CDR3: CASSLAVTGGAETQYF
size: NA; V: TRBV29-1; D: TRBD1; J: TRBJ1-1; DNA: TGCAGCGTTGAAGACCGGACAGGGGCTAACACTGAAGCTTTCTTT; CDR3: CSVEDRTGANTEAFF
size: NA; V: TRBV14; D: NA; J: TRBJ2-7; DNA: TGTGCCAGCAGCCCATTTGGGACTTCGCCAACCTACGAGCAGTACTTC; CDR3: CASSPFGTSPTYEQYF
size: NA; V: TRBV30; D: TRBD2; J: TRBJ2-5; DNA: TGTGCCTGGACCCTAGGGGCGACTAGCGGGGCAGGGACCCAGTACTTC; CDR3: CAWTLGATSGAGTQYF